A selection of T cell receptor beta chains follows, all from one sample in a study of shared clonotypes between healthy human individuals. Libraries were prepared by immunoSEQ multiplex PCR; TCRdb keeps only in-frame clonotypes and omits some of them. There are roughly 570,000 clones in the sample; roughly 98% occur only once, and 0.3% lies in the top ten. Sequenced input: naive CD8+ T cells sorted from blood. These receptors were obtained from a man under 40 in good health. The CDR3 runs from the conserved cysteine through the conserved F or W.

V	J	CDR3
TRBV9	TRBJ1-2	CASRADRGYGYTF
TRBV7-2	TRBJ2-7	CASNPGGTSLYEQYF
TRBV7-9	TRBJ1-1	CASSLSKVSSRAFNTEAFF
TRBV10-2	TRBJ2-2	CARSPELATGELFF
TRBV9	TRBJ2-3	CASSVGGTQYF
TRBV5-6	TRBJ2-1	CASSLVGEQFF
TRBV14	TRBJ2-1	CASNEQFF
TRBV4-2	TRBJ1-5	CASSQDRSGNQPQHF
TRBV9	TRBJ2-7	CASSISGGVGEQYF
TRBV5-1	TRBJ1-1	CASSLVGRMNTEAFF
TRBV5-6	TRBJ2-7	CASSWWGTGDEQYF
TRBV19	TRBJ2-2	CASSPSDRVSYTGELFF
TRBV7-9	TRBJ2-7	CASSLDPASNAYEQYF
TRBV7-2	TRBJ2-7	CASSFRYYEQYF
TRBV28	TRBJ2-2	CASSPGTATSSGELFF
TRBV10-1	TRBJ2-5	CASSDGGWREETQYF
TRBV19	TRBJ2-4	CASSIDPAGKKNIQYF
TRBV27	TRBJ2-5	CASSSITGEETQYF
TRBV7-2	TRBJ2-7	CASSLKDRVYEQYF
TRBV29-1	TRBJ1-1	CSAPMNTEAFF
TRBV30	TRBJ2-3	CAWSVLGTSDTQYF